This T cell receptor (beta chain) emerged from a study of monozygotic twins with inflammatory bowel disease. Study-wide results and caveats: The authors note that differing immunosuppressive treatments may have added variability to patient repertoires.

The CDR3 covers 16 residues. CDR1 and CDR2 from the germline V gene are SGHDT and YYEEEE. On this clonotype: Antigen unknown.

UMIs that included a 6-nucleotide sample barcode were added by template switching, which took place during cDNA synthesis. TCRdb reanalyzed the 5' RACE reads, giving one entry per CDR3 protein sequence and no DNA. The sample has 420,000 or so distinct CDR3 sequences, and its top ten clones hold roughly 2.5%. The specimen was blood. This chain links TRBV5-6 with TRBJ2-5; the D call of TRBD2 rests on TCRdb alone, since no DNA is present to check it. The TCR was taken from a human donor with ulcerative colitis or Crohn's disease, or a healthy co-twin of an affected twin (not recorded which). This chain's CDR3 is CASSTTEALRGETQYF. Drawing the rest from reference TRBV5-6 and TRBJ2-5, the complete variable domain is DAGVTQSPTHLIKTRGQQVTLRCSPKSGHDTVSWYQQALGQGPQFIFQYYEEEERQRGNFPDRFSGHQFPNYSSELNVNALLLGDSALYLCASSTTEALRGETQYFGPGTRLLVL.